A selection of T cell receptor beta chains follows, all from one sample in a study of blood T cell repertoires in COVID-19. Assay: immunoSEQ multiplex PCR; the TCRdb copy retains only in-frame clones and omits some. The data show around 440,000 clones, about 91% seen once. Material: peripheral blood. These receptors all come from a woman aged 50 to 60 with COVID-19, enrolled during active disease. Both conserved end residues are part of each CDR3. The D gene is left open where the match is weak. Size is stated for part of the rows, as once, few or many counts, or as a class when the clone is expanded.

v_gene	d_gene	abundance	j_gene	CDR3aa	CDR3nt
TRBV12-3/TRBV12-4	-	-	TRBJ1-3	CATRGNSGNTIYF	TGTGCCACACGGGGTAACTCTGGAAACACCATATATTTT
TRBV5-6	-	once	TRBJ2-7	CASSLRSSYEQYF	TGTGCCAGCAGCCTCCGGAGCTCCTACGAGCAGTACTTC
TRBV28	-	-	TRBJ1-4	CALKGRANEKLFF	TGTGCCCTAAAGGGGCGAGCTAATGAAAAACTGTTTTTT
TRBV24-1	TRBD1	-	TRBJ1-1	CATSDETGDFAFF	TGTGCCACCAGTGATGAGACAGGGGATTTCGCTTTCTTT
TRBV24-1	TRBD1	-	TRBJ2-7	CATSDPGQGVHEQYF	TGTGCCACCAGTGACCCAGGACAGGGGGTCCACGAGCAGTACTTC
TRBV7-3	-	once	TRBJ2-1	CASSLGVSYNEQFF	TGTGCCAGCAGCCTCGGGGTGTCCTACAATGAGCAGTTCTTC
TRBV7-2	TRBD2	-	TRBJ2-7	CASSLTSGGAGEQYF	TGTGCCAGCAGCTTAACTAGCGGGGGGGCAGGCGAGCAGTACTTC
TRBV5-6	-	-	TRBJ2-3	CASSAWGADTQYF	TGTGCCAGCAGCGCCTGGGGCGCAGATACGCAGTATTTT
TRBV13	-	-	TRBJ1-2	CASSLVRRGTRYGYTF	TGTGCCAGCAGCTTAGTGAGGAGGGGAACTCGGTATGGCTACACCTTC
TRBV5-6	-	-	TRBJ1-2	CASSPPRGFYGYTF	TGTGCCAGCAGCCCCCCAAGGGGGTTCTATGGCTACACCTTC
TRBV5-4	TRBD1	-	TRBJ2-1	CASSLEGAPPVQRDEQFF	TGTGCCAGCAGCTTGGAGGGGGCCCCTCCTGTGCAGCGCGATGAGCAGTTCTTC
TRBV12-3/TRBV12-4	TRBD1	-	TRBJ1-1	CASSRTGNTEAFF	TGTGCCAGCTCACGGACAGGAAACACTGAAGCTTTCTTT
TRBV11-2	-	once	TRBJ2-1	CASSLRRDFEQFF	TGTGCCAGCAGCTTACGGAGGGACTTTGAGCAGTTCTTC
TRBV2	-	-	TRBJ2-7	CASSEGTGVQEQYF	TGTGCCAGCAGTGAAGGGACGGGGGTCCAAGAGCAGTACTTC
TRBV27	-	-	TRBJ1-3	CASSPMGLGGNTIYF	TGTGCCAGCAGTCCCATGGGACTTGGAGGAAACACCATATATTTT
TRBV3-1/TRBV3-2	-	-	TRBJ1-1	CASSQEDGSWPPFF	TGTGCCAGCAGCCAAGAAGATGGCAGTTGGCCGCCTTTCTTT
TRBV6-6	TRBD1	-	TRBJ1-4	CASRLPGTGNEKLFF	TGTGCCAGCAGACTCCCCGGGACAGGGAATGAAAAACTGTTTTTT
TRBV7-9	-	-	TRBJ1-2	CASSLNLGYGYTF	TGTGCCAGCAGCTTAAACCTCGGTTACGGCTACACCTTC
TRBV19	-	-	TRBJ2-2	CASSIKAGEGELFF	TGTGCCAGTAGTATAAAGGCAGGGGAAGGGGAGCTGTTTTTT
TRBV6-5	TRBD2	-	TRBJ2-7	CASSTSGGAFEQYF	TGTGCCAGCAGTACTAGCGGGGGGGCTTTCGAGCAGTACTTC
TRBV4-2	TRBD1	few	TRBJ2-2	CASSQDTGDTGELFF	TGTGCCAGCAGCCAGGATACAGGGGACACCGGGGAGCTGTTTTTT
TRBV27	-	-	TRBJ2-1	CASSSFDRLYNEQFF	TGTGCCAGCAGTTCCTTTGACAGGTTATACAATGAGCAGTTCTTC
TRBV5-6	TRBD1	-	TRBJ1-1	CASSGGHTEAFF	TGTGCCAGTTCAGGGGGTCACACTGAAGCTTTCTTT
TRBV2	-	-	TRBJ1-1	CASSEKDRNRLAEAFF	TGTGCCAGCAGTGAAAAGGACAGAAATCGTCTAGCTGAAGCTTTCTTT
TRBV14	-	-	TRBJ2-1	CASSQENRAKQFF	TGTGCCAGCAGCCAAGAAAACAGAGCAAAGCAGTTCTTC
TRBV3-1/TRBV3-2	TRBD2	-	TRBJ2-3	CASSYIAGGYTDTQYF	TGTGCCAGCAGCTATATAGCGGGGGGATACACAGATACGCAGTATTTT
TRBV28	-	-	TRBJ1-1	CASSLGRRRGTEAFF	TGTGCCAGCAGTTTAGGGCGGCGAAGAGGGACTGAAGCTTTCTTT
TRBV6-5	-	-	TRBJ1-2	CASRKGEYGYTF	TGTGCCAGCCGGAAGGGGGAATATGGCTACACCTTC
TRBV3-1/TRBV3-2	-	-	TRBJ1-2	CASSQGPGGTGYGYTF	TGTGCCAGCAGCCAAGGTCCGGGGGGTACAGGGTATGGCTACACCTTC
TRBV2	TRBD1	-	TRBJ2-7	CAIFIPGQGHEQYF	TGTGCCATCTTCATACCGGGACAGGGGCACGAGCAGTACTTC
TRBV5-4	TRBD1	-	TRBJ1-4	CASSLDRGLEKLFF	TGTGCCAGCAGCTTGGACAGGGGGCTTGAAAAACTGTTTTTT
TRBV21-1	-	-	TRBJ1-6	CASSKVLAQWGGSPLHF	TGTGCCAGCAGCAAAGTCTTGGCGCAGTGGGGCGGTTCACCCCTCCACTTT
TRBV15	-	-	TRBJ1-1	CATSRGMNTEAFF	TGTGCCACCAGCAGAGGTATGAACACTGAAGCTTTCTTT
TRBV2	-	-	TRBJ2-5	CASSEQELSQGTQYF	TGTGCCAGCAGTGAACAGGAACTTTCCCAGGGGACCCAGTACTTC
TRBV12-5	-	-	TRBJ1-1	CASCDLSADTEAFF	TGTGCTAGTTGCGACTTATCGGCGGACACTGAAGCTTTCTTT
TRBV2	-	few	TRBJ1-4	CASSLLNTNEKLFF	TGTGCCAGCAGTCTCCTAAATACTAATGAAAAACTGTTTTTT
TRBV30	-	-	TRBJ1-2	CAWSGEGWYGYTF	TGTGCCTGGAGTGGGGAGGGGTGGTATGGCTACACCTTC
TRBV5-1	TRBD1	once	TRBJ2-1	CASSLAQGARNEQFF	TGCGCCAGCAGCTTGGCACAGGGGGCGCGAAATGAGCAGTTCTTC
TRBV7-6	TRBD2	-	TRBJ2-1	CASSALALPYNEQFF	TGTGCCAGCAGCGCACTAGCGCTACCCTACAATGAGCAGTTCTTC
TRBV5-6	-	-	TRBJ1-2	CASSPAGPYGYTF	TGTGCCAGCAGCCCGGCGGGGCCCTATGGCTACACCTTC
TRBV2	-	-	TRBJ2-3	CASRPGEGTDTQYF	TGTGCCAGCAGGCCCGGGGAAGGCACAGATACGCAGTATTTT
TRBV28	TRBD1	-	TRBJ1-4	CASSLQGAQEKLFF	TGTGCCAGCAGTTTACAGGGGGCACAGGAAAAACTGTTTTTT
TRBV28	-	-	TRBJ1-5	CASSGPPGGQPQHF	TGTGCCAGCAGTGGTCCTCCGGGGGGTCAGCCCCAGCATTTT
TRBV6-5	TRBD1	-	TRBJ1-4	CASSYRFDRANEKLFF	TGTGCCAGCAGTTACCGGTTTGACAGGGCGAATGAAAAACTGTTTTTT
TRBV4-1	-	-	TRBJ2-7	CASSQPGMGFEQYF	TGCGCCAGCAGCCAACCAGGGATGGGCTTCGAGCAGTACTTC
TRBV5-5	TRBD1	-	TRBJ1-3	CASSLVWDRGPGPGNTIYF	TGTGCCAGCAGCCTGGTCTGGGACAGGGGGCCCGGACCAGGAAACACCATATATTTT
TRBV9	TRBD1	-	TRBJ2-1	CASSPRLGQPSYNEQFF	TGTGCCAGCAGCCCGCGGTTGGGACAGCCCTCCTACAATGAGCAGTTCTTC
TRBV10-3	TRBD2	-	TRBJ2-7	CAISNRAGGLPYEQYF	TGTGCCATCAGTAATAGAGCGGGGGGCCTGCCCTACGAGCAGTACTTC
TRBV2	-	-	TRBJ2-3	CASSVLLGGDTQYF	TGTGCCAGCTCGGTCCTACTAGGAGGAGATACGCAGTATTTT
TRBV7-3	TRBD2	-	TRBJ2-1	CASSWTSGGGYNEQFF	TGTGCCAGCAGCTGGACTAGCGGGGGTGGATACAATGAGCAGTTCTTC
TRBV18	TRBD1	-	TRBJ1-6	CASSARDRDNSPLHF	TGTGCCAGCTCAGCCCGGGACAGGGACAATTCACCCCTCCACTTT
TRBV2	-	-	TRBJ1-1	CASSELQTTEAFF	TGTGCCAGCAGTGAATTACAGACCACTGAAGCTTTCTTT
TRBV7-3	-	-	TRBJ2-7	CASSFGVAEQQYF	TGTGCCAGCAGCTTCGGTGTCGCGGAGCAACAGTACTTC